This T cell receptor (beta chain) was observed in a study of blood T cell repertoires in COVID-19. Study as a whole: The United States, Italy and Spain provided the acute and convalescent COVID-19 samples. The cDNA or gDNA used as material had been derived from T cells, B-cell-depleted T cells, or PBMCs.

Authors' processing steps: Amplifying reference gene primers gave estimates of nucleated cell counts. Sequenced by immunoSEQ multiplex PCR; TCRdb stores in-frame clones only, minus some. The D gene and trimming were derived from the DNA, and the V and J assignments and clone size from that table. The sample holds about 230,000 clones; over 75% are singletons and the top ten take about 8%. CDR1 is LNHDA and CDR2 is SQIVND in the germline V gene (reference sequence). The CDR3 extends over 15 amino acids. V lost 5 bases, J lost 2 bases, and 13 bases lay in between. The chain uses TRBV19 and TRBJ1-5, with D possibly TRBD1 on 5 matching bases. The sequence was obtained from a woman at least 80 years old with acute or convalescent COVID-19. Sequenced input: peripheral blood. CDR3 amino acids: CASSAQGLGNQPQHF. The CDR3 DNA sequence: TGTGCCAGTAGTGCGCAGGGCTTGGGCAATCAGCCCCAGCATTTT.